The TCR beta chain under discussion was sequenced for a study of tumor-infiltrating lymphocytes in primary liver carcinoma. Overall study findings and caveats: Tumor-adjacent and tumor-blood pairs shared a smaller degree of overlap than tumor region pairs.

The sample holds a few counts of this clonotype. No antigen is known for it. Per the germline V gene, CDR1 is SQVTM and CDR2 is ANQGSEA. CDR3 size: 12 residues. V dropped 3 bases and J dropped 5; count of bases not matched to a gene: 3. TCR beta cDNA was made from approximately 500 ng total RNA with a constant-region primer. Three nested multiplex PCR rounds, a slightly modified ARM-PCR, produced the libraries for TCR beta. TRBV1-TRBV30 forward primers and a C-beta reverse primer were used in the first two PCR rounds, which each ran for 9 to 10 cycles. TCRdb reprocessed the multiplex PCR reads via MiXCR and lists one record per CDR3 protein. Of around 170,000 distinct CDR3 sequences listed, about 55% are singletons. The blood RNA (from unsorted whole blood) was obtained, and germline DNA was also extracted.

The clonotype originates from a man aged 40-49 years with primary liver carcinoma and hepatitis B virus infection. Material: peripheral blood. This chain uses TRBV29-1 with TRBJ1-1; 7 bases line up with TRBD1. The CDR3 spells CSVDRGETEAFF. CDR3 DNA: TGCAGCGTTGACAGGGGGGAAACTGAAGCTTTCTTT.